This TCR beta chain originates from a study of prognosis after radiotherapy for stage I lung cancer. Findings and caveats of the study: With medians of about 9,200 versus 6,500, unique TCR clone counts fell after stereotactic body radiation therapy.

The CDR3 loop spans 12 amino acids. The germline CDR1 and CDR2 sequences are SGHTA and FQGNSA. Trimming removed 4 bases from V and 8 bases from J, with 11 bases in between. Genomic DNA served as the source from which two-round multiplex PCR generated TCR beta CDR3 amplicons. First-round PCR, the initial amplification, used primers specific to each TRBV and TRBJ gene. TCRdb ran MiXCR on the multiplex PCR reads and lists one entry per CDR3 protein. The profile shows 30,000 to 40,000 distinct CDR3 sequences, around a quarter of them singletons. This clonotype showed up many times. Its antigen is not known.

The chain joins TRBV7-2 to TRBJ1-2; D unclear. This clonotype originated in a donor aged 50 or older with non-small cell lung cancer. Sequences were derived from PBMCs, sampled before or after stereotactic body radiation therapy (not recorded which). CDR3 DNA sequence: TGTGCCAGCAGCTCACCGGCGACCGGCTACACCTTC. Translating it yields CASSSPATGYTF. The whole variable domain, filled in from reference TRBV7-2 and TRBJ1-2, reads GAGVSQSPSNKVTEKGKDVELRCDPISGHTALYWYRQSLGQGLEFLIYFQGNSAPDKSGLPSDRFSAERTGGSVSTLTIQRTQQEDSAVYLCASSSPATGYTFGSGTRLTVV.